Given below is one TCR beta chain in context. The data were taken from a study of T cell changes during pregnancy in multiple sclerosis. Produced via immunoSEQ multiplex PCR; TCRdb's table is partial and in-frame only. The sample gives around 69,000 clones, roughly 91% of which show up once; more than 1.3% is in the top ten. J lost 1 base, V lost 7 bases, and 2 bases had no gene match. The CDR3 length is 14 residues. CDR1 and CDR2 (germline): SGHTA, FQGNSA. The sequencing here drew on peripheral blood, taken in the third trimester of pregnancy. The chain employs TRBV7-2 and TRBJ2-1, with 9 bases fitting TRBD2. The receptor was derived from a female donor with multiple sclerosis, enrolled in a pregnancy study. In nucleotides, the CDR3 is TGTGCCAGCAAGCTAGCGGGATCCTACAATGAGCAGTTCTTC. As protein: CASKLAGSYNEQFF.